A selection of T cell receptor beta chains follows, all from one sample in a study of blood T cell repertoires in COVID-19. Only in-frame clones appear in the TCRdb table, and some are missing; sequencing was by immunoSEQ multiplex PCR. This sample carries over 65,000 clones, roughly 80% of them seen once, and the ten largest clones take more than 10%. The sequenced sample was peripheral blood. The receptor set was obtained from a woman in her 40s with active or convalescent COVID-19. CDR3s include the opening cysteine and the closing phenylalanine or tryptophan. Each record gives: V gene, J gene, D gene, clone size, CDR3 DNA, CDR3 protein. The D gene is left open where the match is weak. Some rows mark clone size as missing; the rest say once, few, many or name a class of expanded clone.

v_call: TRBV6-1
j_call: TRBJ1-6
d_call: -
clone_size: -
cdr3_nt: TGTGCCAGCAGTGAATCCAGGCAGATCCACTTT
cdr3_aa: CASSESRQIHF

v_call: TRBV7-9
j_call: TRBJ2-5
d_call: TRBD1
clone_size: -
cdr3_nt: TGTGCCAGCAGCTTAGTCGGAGACAGGGTAGAGACCCAGTACTTC
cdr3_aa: CASSLVGDRVETQYF

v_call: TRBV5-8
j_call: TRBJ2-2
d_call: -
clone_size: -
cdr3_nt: TGTGCCAGCAGGGGGCTCGGGGAGCTGTTTTTT
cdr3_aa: CASRGLGELFF

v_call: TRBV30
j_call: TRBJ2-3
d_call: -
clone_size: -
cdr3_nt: TGTGCCTGGAATGGGGCGGTTTCTAGCACAGATACGCAGTATTTT
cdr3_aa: CAWNGAVSSTDTQYF

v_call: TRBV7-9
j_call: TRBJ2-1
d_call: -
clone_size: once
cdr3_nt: TGTGCCAGCAGCCCACCGACTAGTGGGGGCTCCTACAATGAGCAGTTCTTC
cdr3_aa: CASSPPTSGGSYNEQFF

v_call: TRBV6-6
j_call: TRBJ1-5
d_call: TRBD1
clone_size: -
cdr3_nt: TGTGCCAGCAGACGGGGACAGGGAAATAGCAATCAGCCCCAGCATTTT
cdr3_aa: CASRRGQGNSNQPQHF

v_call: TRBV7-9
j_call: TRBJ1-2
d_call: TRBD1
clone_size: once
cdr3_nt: TGTGCCAGCAGCTTCTGGGGAAACAGGGGGCGATATTATGGCTACACCTTC
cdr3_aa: CASSFWGNRGRYYGYTF

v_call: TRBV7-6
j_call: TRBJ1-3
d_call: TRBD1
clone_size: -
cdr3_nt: TGTGCCAGCAGCGTTGATTGGACAGGCGGAAACACCATATATTTT
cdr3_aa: CASSVDWTGGNTIYF

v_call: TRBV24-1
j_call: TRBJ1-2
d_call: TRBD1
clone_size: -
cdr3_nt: TGTGCCACTTCGGACAGGGAGAACTATGGCTACACCTTC
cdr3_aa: CATSDRENYGYTF

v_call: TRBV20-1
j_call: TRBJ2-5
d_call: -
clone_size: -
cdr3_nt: TGCAGTGCTAGCGGGTTGGAGACCCAGTACTTC
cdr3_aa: CSASGLETQYF

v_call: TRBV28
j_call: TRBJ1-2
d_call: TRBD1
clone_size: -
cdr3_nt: TGTGCCAGCAGCAGGGGGACGGAAACTAACTATGGCTACACCTTC
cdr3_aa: CASSRGTETNYGYTF

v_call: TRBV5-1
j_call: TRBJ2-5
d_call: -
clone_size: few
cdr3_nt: TGCGCCAGCAGCCCCCAGCAAGAGACCCAGTACTTC
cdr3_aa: CASSPQQETQYF

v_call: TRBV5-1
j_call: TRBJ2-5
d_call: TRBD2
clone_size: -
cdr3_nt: TGCGCCAGCAGCCCAGGTGGACTAGCGGGCAAAGAGACCCAGTACTTC
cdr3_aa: CASSPGGLAGKETQYF

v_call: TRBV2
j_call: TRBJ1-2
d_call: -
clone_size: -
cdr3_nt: TGTGCCAGCAGTGAACGGGGTTATGGCTACACCTTC
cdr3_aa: CASSERGYGYTF

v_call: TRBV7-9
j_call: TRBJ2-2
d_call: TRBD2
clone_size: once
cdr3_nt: TGTGCCAGCAGCCCCTCGGGACTAGCGAAATTCGGGGAGCTGTTTTTT
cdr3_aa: CASSPSGLAKFGELFF

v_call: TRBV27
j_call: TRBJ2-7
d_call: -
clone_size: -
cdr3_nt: TGTGCCAGCAGTGAATTAGGGAGCTCCTACGAGCAGTACTTC
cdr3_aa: CASSELGSSYEQYF

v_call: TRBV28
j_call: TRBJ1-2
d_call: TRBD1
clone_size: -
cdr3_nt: TGTGCCAGCAGTCCTTGGACAGGGGGGGGCTACACCTTC
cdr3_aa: CASSPWTGGGYTF

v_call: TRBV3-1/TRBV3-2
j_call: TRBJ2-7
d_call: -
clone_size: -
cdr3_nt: TGTGCCAGCGCCCACCTTGGGGGGTACGAGCAGTACTTC
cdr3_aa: CASAHLGGYEQYF

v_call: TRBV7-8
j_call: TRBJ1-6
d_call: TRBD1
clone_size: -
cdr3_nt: TGTGCCAGCAGCTTAGCGGGGGACAGGGGGAGTTCACCCCTCCACTTT
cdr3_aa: CASSLAGDRGSSPLHF

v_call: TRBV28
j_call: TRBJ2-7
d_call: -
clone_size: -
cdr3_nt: TGTGCCAGCAGTTTAATTAACTACGAGCAGTACTTC
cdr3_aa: CASSLINYEQYF

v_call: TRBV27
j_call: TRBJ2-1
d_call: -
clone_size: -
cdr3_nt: TGTGCCAGCAGTTTATCACCGGGACAGAAGGTCTGGGGGGATGAGCAGTTCTTC
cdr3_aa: CASSLSPGQKVWGDEQFF

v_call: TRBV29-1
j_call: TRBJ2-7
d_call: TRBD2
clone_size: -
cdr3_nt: TGCAGCGTTGGCGGGGGGGCCTACGAGCAGTACTTC
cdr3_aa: CSVGGGAYEQYF

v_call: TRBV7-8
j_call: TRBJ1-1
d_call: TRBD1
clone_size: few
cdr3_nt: TGTGCCAGCAGCCGACCGGGACAGGGTGCCACTGAAGCTTTCTTT
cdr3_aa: CASSRPGQGATEAFF

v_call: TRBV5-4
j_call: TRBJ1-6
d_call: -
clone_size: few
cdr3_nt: TGTGCCAGCAGCTTGAGCGGCCCTAATTCACCCCTCCACTTT
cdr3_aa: CASSLSGPNSPLHF

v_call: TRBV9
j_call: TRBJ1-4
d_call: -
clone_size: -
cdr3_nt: TGTGCCAGCAGCGGGCTGGGCCAGGGGAGTGAAAAACTGTTTTTT
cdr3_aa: CASSGLGQGSEKLFF

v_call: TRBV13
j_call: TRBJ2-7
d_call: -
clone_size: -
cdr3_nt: TGTGCCAGCAGCGCCACTAGATCCGAGCAGTACTTC
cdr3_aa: CASSATRSEQYF

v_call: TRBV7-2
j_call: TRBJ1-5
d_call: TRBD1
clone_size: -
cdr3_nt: TGTGCCAGCAGCGGCACCGGGACAGGGCTTCAGCCCCAGCATTTT
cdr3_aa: CASSGTGTGLQPQHF

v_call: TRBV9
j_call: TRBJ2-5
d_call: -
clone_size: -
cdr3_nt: TGTGCCAGCAGCGCCTCAACAGGGTTATTAGAGACCCAGTACTTC
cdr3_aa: CASSASTGLLETQYF

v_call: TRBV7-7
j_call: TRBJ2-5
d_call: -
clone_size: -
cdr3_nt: TGTGCCAGCAGCACCTGGGACTCCGGAGGACAAGAGACCCAGTACTTC
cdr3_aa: CASSTWDSGGQETQYF

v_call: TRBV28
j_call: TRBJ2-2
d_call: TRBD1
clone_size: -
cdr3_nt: TGTGCCAGCAGCCAGACCTACAGGGGTCTTACCGGGGAGCTGTTTTTT
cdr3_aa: CASSQTYRGLTGELFF

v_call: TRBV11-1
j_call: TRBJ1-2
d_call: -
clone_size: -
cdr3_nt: TGTGCCAGCAGTGACATGGACTATGGCTACACCTTC
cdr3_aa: CASSDMDYGYTF

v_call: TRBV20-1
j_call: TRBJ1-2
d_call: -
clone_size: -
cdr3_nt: TGCAGTGCTAGTGGAGGGAGTTTAGACTATGGCTACACCTTC
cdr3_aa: CSASGGSLDYGYTF

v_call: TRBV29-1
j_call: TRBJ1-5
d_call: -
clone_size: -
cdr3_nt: TGCAGCGTTGCGGGGGGAATGGGGGATCAGCCCCAGCATTTT
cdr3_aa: CSVAGGMGDQPQHF

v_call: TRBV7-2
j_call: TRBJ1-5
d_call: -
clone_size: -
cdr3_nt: TGTGCCAGCAGCTTATGGGAGTATAGCAATCAGCCCCAGCATTTT
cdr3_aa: CASSLWEYSNQPQHF

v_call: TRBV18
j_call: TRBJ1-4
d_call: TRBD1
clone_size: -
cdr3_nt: TGTGCCAGCTCGGGGACGGTCGGACAGGGCGAAAAACTGTTTTTT
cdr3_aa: CASSGTVGQGEKLFF

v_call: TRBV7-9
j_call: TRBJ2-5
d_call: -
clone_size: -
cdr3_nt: TGTGCCAGCAGCCGACCGACAGGAGGATCAGAGACCCAGTACTTC
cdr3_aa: CASSRPTGGSETQYF

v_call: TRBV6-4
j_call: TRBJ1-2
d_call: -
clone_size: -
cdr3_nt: TGTGCCAGCAGTGTAAACGGGAACTATGGCTACACCTTC
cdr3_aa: CASSVNGNYGYTF

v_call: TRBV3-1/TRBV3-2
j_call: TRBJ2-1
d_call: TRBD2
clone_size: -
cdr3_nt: TGTGCCAGCAGCCAAGTTAAGGCTAGCGGGAGAGGCTCCTACAATGAGCAGTTCTTC
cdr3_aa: CASSQVKASGRGSYNEQFF

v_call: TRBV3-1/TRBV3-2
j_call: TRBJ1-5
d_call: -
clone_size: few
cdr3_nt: TGTGCCAGCAGCCATGAGGGGGTGAATCAGCCCCAGCATTTT
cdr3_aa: CASSHEGVNQPQHF

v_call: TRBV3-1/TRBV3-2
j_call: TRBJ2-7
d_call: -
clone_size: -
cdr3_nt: TGTGCCAGCAGCCAAAGGACAGCTACCTACGAGCAGTACTTC
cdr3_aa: CASSQRTATYEQYF

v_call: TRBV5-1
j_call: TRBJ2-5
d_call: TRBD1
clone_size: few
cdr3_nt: TGCGCCAGCAGGTGGGACAGTAAAGAGACCCAGTACTTC
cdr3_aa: CASRWDSKETQYF

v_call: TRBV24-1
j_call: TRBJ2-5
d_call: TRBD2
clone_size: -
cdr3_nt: TGTGCCACCAGTCGGGGGGTAGCGGGTGCCGATGACCGGTACTTC
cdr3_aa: CATSRGVAGADDRYF

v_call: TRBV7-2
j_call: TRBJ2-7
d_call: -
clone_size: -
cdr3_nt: TGTGCCAGCAGTATTTCAGGGGTATCCTACGAGCAGTACTTC
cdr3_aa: CASSISGVSYEQYF

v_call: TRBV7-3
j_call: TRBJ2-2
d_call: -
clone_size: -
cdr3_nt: TGTGCCAGCAGCTCTTTCCCAGGGGTGACCGGGGAGCTGTTTTTT
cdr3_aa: CASSSFPGVTGELFF

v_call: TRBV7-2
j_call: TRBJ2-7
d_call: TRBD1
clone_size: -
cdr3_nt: TGTGCCAGCAGCTTAGCCGGACAGGGGGACGAGCAGTACTTC
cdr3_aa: CASSLAGQGDEQYF

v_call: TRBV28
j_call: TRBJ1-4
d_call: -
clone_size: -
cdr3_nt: TGTGCCAGCAGTTTCGGAACAGTTAATGAAAAACTGTTTTTT
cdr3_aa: CASSFGTVNEKLFF

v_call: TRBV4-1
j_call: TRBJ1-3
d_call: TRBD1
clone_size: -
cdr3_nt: TGCGCCAGCAGCCCCGGGACAGGGACTGGAAACACCATATATTTT
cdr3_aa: CASSPGTGTGNTIYF

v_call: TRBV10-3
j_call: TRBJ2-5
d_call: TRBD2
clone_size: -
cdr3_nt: TGTGCCATCAGTGAGCGGGGAGGTCAAGCGGGGGCCCAAGGGGCCCAGTACTTC
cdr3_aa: CAISERGGQAGAQGAQYF

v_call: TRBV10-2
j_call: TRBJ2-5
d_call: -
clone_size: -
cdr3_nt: TGCGCCAGCAGTTCAAGCCTGAGGGAGACCCAGTACTTC
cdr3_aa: CASSSSLRETQYF

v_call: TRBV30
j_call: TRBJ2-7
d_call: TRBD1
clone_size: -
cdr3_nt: TGTGCCTGGGTCAGACAGGGCGGCGAGCAGTACTTC
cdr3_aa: CAWVRQGGEQYF

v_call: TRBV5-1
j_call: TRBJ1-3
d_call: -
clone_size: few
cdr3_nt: TGCGCCAGCAGCTTGTCGGGGTCTGGAAACACCATATATTTT
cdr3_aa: CASSLSGSGNTIYF

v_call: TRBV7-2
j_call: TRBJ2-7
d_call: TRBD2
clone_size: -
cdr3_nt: TGTGCCAGCAGCTTAGCGGGCGGGAGGGTCCACGAGCAGTACTTC
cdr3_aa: CASSLAGGRVHEQYF

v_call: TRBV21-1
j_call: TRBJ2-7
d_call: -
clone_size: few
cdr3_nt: TGTGCCAGCAAGCCCCAGGGGGCGCGCAACGAGCAGTACTTC
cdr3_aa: CASKPQGARNEQYF